This T cell receptor beta chain was sequenced during a study of T cell repertoires in cytomegalovirus infection. Study as a whole: Public TCR beta signatures marked donors with CMV infection and the matching HLA.

MiXCR, applied by TCRdb to the reads, yields one record per CDR3 protein. The repertoire includes around 740,000 distinct CDR3 sequences, 35% of them detected once, and around 2.8% sits in the top ten. Notes on the study in general: In two of eight donors, the top clonotype was HLA-C-restricted CMV-specific.

This CDR3 is 14 amino acids long. Germline V lookup: CDR1 SGHTA, CDR2 FQGNSA. J lost 7 bases, V lost 4 bases, and 2 bases had no gene match. A remark on this clonotype: Its target is unknown.

This rearrangement joins TRBV7-2 to TRBJ1-4; 11 nucleotides line up with TRBD1. The material sequenced was PBMCs. This sequence was found in a human donor in good health (CMV status not recorded). Some clones in this sample may be carry-over from other donors' samples. For the CDR3, the DNA is TGTGCCAGCAGCTCGGGACAGGGGGTTGAAAAACTGTTTTTT. Residues: CASSSGQGVEKLFF.